The entry that follows covers one T cell receptor beta chain sequence. This specimen belongs to a study of OX40 agonist ivuxolimab in advanced cancers. TCRdb keeps only in-frame clones here, not all; method: immunoSEQ multiplex PCR. The sample contains approximately 50,000 clones, around four fifths of which appear only once. J was trimmed by 4 bases and V by 6 bases; bases with no gene match: 11. CDR3 length: 15 residues. Germline V CDR1 and CDR2: MNHEY, SVGAGI. This receptor was obtained from an adult with an advanced solid tumor such as melanoma, head and neck, liver or kidney cancer. This rearrangement joins TRBV6-5 to TRBJ1-1; 7 positions agree with TRBD1. Sequences were derived from CD4+ or CD8+ T cells sorted from blood, sampled in a trial of the OX40 agonist ivuxolimab. The chain's CDR3 is CASRSRQGLGTEAFF. The CDR3 coding sequence is TGTGCCAGCAGATCCCGACAGGGCTTGGGCACTGAAGCTTTCTTT.